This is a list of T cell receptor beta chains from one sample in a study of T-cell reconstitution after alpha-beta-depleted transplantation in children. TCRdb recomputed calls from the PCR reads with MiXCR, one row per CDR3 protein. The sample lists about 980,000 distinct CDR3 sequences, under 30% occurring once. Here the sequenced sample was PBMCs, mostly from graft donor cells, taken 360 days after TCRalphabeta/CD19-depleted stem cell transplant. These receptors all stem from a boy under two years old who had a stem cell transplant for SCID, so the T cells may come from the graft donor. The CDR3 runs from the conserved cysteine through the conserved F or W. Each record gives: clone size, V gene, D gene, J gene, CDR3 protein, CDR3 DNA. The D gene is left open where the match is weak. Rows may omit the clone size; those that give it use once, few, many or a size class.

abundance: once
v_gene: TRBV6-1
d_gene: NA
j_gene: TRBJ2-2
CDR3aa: CASMQDSRTGELFF
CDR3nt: TGTGCCAGCATGCAGGACAGCAGAACCGGGGAGCTGTTTTTT

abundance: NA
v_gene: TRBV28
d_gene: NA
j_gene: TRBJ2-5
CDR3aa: CASTPSLGAGEETQYF
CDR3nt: TGTGCCAGCACCCCCTCCCTTGGGGCAGGGGAAGAGACCCAGTACTTC

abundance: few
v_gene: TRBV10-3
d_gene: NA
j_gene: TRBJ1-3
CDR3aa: CATSRGSGNTIYF
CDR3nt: TGTGCCACCAGCCGTGGCTCTGGAAACACCATATATTTT

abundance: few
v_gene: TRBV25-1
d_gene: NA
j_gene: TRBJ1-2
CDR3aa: CASSGNFPGRTFYGYTF
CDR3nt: TGTGCCAGCAGTGGAAACTTCCCGGGACGGACCTTCTATGGCTACACCTTC

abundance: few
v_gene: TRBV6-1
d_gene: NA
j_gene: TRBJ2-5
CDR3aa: CASTTHGGGETQYF
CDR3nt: TGTGCCAGCACTACACACGGAGGGGGGGAGACCCAGTACTTC

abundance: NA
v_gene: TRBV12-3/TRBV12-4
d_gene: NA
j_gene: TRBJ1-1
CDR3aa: CASRKLGGPNTEAFF
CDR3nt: TGTGCCAGCAGGAAACTGGGCGGCCCGAACACTGAAGCTTTCTTT

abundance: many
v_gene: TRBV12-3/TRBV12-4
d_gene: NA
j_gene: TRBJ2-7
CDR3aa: CASSLLIKGYEQYF
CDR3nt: TGTGCCAGCAGTTTACTCATCAAAGGCTACGAGCAGTACTTC

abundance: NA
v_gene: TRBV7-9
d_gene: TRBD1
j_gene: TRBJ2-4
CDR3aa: CASSPRQGANIQYF
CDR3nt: TGTGCCAGCAGCCCGAGACAGGGGGCAAACATTCAGTACTTC

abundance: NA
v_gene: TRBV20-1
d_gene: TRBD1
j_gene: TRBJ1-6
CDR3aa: CSARGPPDRDSPLHF
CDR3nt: TGCAGTGCTAGAGGCCCCCCGGACAGGGACTCACCCCTCCACTTT

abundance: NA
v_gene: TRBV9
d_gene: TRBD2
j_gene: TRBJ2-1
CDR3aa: CASSVAISGGRNEQFF
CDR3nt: TGTGCCAGCAGCGTAGCTATCAGCGGGGGGCGTAATGAGCAGTTCTTC

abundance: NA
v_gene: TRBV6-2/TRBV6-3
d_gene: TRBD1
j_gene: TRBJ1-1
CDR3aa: CASRAGGGRNTEAFF
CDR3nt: TGTGCCAGCAGAGCAGGGGGCGGTAGGAACACTGAAGCTTTCTTT

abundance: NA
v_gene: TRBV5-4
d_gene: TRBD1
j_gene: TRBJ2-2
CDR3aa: CARGTENTGELFF
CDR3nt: TGTGCCAGGGGGACAGAGAACACCGGGGAGCTGTTTTTT

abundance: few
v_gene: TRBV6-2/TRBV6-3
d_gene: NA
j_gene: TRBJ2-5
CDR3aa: CASFRTPQETQYF
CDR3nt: TGTGCCAGCTTTAGGACACCACAAGAGACCCAGTACTTC

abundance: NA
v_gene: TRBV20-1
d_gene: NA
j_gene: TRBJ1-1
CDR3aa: CSARTRQGSTEAFF
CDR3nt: TGCAGTGCTAGAACGCGGCAGGGCAGCACTGAAGCTTTCTTT

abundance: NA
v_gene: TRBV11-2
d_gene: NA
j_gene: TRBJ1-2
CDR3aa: CASSSLRTTGYGYTF
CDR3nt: TGTGCCAGCAGCTCCCTAAGAACGACTGGCTATGGCTACACCTTC

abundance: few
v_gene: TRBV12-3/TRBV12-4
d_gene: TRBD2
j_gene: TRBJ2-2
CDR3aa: CASSFRGGAGELFF
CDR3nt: TGTGCCAGCAGTTTTCGCGGGGGGGCCGGGGAGCTGTTTTTT

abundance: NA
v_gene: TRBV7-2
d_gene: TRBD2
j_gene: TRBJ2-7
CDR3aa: CASSLRLAGGLYEQYF
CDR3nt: TGTGCCAGCAGCTTAAGGCTAGCGGGGGGTTTGTACGAGCAGTACTTC

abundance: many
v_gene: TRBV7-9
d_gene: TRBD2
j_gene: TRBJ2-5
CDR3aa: CASSRLGGETQYF
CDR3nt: TGTGCCAGCAGCCGACTGGGAGGGGAGACCCAGTACTTC

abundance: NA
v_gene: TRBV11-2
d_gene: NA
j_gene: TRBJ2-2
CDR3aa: CASSLSHMNTGELFF
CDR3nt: TGTGCCAGCAGCTTAAGCCACATGAACACCGGGGAGCTGTTTTTT